Detailed here is one T cell receptor (beta chain). Authors' data handling: Amplification of reference gene primers was used by the study to estimate nucleated cell counts. TCRdb's table, derived via immunoSEQ multiplex PCR, lists solely in-frame clones and lacks some. V, J and clone size are those of that table, while D and trimming were read from the DNA. The sample holds about 100,000 clones; nearly 90% are singletons and the top ten take 2% to 2.5%. CDR1 is KGHSH, CDR2 LQKENI, per germline. The germline V and J ends were trimmed by 3 bases and 0 bases, with 20 bases remaining between them. The CDR3 is 18 residues long. This record belongs to a study of blood T cell repertoires in COVID-19. The wider study: Acute and convalescent COVID-19 samples came from the United States, Italy and Spain.

Sequenced sample: peripheral blood. V is TRBV18 and J is TRBJ1-1; TRBD1 might be the D (5 bases). The clonotype was recovered from a man aged 50 or older with active COVID-19. In nucleotides, the CDR3 is TGTGCCAGCTCACCTCTAATATTTCGGGCAGGGCTGAACACTGAAGCTTTCTTT. Amino acids: CASSPLIFRAGLNTEAFF.